This T cell receptor beta chain originates from a study of a mutant IDH1 vaccine in newly diagnosed glioma. Study overall: In some groups vaccination began 4-6 weeks post-radiotherapy; others received it with temozolomide.

As to time point: week 35, safety follow-up. Topical imiquimod was applied with each vaccine dose, which held 300 ug of mutant IDH1 20-mer peptide. TCRdb's copy holds only in-frame clones and misses some; the assay was immunoSEQ multiplex PCR. The repertoire includes about 60,000 clones, roughly four fifths of them detected once, and around 5% sits in the top ten. Concerning this clone itself: Antigen specificity is unknown.

V dropped 5 bases and J dropped 11 bases, with 17 bases sitting between them. Germline V gene lookup returns CDR1 SGHAT and CDR2 FQNNGV. CDR3 length equals 13 residues. The rearrangement uses TRBV11-2 and TRBJ2-3; a weak D match, TRBD2 (5 bases). The specimen was PBMCs, collected from a glioma patient whose treatment included an IDH1 peptide vaccine. This sequence was found in a man aged 40-55 years with glioma. The CDR3 nucleotides read TGTGCCAGCAGCCTCGCCTGGACTTCGGGGCAGTATTTT. It codes for CASSLAWTSGQYF.